This TCR beta chain was retrieved from a study of glioma-infiltrating T cells after dendritic cell vaccination. About the research overall: Patients received autologous tumor lysate-pulsed dendritic cell vaccination between 2003 and 2012. Study-wide results and caveats: Few patients contributed both blood and tumor specimens. No direct clonality-survival link was found; a diverse polyclonal response may matter.

V lost 4 bases and J 9 bases, leaving 15 bases between the germline ends. The CDR3 sequence is 13 residues long. CDR1 is LNHDA and CDR2 is SQIVND in the germline V gene (reference sequence). This table comes from immunoSEQ multiplex PCR, and its TCRdb copy is limited to in-frame clones, with some not included. The repertoire has 72,000 or so clones, around nine tenths of them found once; the top ten carry 2% to 2.5%. About this clone itself: The antigen is undetermined.

The time point was: after dendritic cell vaccination, including at tumor progression/relapse. The sequences come from blood, collected after dendritic cell vaccination. The chain is built from TRBV19 and TRBJ1-1, with a tentative D call TRBD1 (6 bases). The sequence derives from a human donor with glioblastoma. CDR3 sequence (DNA): TGTGCCAGTAGTAACCGGGGGGCGTCTAAAGCTTTCTTT. This encodes CASSNRGASKAFF. Variable domain in full (rest from reference TRBV19 and TRBJ1-1): DGGITQSPKYLFRKEGQNVTLSCEQNLNHDAMYWYRQDPGQGLRLIYYSQIVNDFQKGDIAEGYSVSREKKESFPLTVTSAQKNPTAFYLCASSNRGASKAFFGQGTRLTVV.